The next 24 T cell receptor beta chains were all read from a single sample in a study of identifying expanded T cells in peripheral blood. The data were produced by immunoSEQ multiplex PCR, yet TCRdb's version contains in-frame clones alone and is incomplete. In the table there are about 130,000 clones, 70% to 90% of which are singletons. Sequenced sample: blood. All receptors derive from a person between 18 and 75 years old in good health.

This chain uses TRBV18 with TRBJ2-1, with 9 bases aligning to TRBD2. CDR3 length equals 15 residues. The V segment lost 4 bases and the J segment 3 bases; nucleotides outside the gene matches: 4. CDR1 and CDR2 from the germline V gene are KGHSH and LQKENI. The CDR3 sequence is CASSRTSGLYNEQFF. The CDR3 bases are TGTGCCAGCTCACGCACTAGCGGGCTCTACAATGAGCAGTTCTTC. Full variable domain (rest looked up from reference TRBV18 and TRBJ2-1): NAGVMQNPRHLVRRRGQEARLRCSPMKGHSHVYWYRQLPEEGLKFMVYLQKENIIDESGMPKERFSAEFPKEGPSILRIQQVVRGDSAAYFCASSRTSGLYNEQFFGPGTRLTVL.

This rearrangement joins TRBV6-8 to TRBJ1-2, with 8 bases fitting TRBD1. CDR1 is MNHGY, CDR2 SAAAGT, per germline. The CDR3 contains 14 residues. V shed 6 bases and J 4 bases; nucleotides not matched to a gene: 7. CDR3 bases: TGTGCCAGCAGCCCAAGGACAGGGACCTATGGCTACACCTTC. It codes for CASSPRTGTYGYTF.

In the case of this clone: In the same sample, other DNA sequences code for this CDR3. The V and J genes are TRBV4-1 and TRBJ2-5; tentative D call: TRBD2 (5 bases). CDR1 MGHRA and CDR2 YSYEKL come from the germline V gene. This CDR3 region has 15 residues. V shed 1 base and J shed 5 bases, with 14 bases lying between them. The CDR3 spells CASSQAAGGAETQYF. CDR3 coding DNA: TGCGCCAGCAGCCAAGCGGCCGGAGGAGCGGAGACCCAGTACTTC.

This chain joins TRBV5-1 and TRBJ2-7; D unresolved. Germline CDR1 SGHRS, CDR2 YFSETQ. V lost 0 bases and J lost 0, with 10 bases in between. This CDR3 contains 15 residues. The CDR3 region has the DNA TGCGCCAGCAGCTTGGAGGGATACCCCTCCTACGAGCAGTACTTC. This sequence encodes CASSLEGYPSYEQYF.

This clone turned up a few times. The CDR3 sequence: CASSVGANEQFF. The CDR3, as DNA: TGTGCCAGCAGCGTAGGTGCAAATGAGCAGTTCTTC. The V and J genes are TRBV9 and TRBJ2-1; D is ambiguous. The CDR3 covers 12 residues. CDR1 SGDLS and CDR2 YYNGEE come from the germline V gene. The V and J ends lost 0 bases and 7 bases respectively, with 5 bases between them.

This chain uses TRBV4-2 with TRBJ2-2; D possibly uses TRBD1 or TRBD2 (5 bases each). The V gene's germline CDR1 is LGHNA and CDR2 YNFKEQ. The CDR3 runs 15 residues. The V end was cut by 0 bases, the J end by 9 bases, with 14 bases between. CDR3 sequence (DNA): TGTGCCAGCAGCCAAGAATGGGACGGCGGGCGGGAGCTGTTTTTT. Its translation is CASSQEWDGGRELFF.

The chain carries TRBV10-3 and TRBJ2-5; 7 positions match TRBD2. V was clipped by 8 bases and J by 1 base; unmatched bases: 10. The CDR3 runs 15 residues. CDR1 is ENHRY, CDR2 SYGVKD, per germline. The CDR3 sequence is CAIRGGEGFQETQYF. CDR3 coding DNA: TGTGCCATCCGGGGCGGGGAGGGGTTCCAAGAGACCCAGTACTTC.

V usage is TRBV2 and J usage is TRBJ2-7, with TRBD1 identical over 10 bases. CDR1 and CDR2 from the germline V gene are SNHLY and FYNNEI. After removal of 6 bases from V and 6 bases from J, the junction contained 8 bases not matched to a gene. The CDR3 runs 14 residues. CDR3 coding DNA: TGTGCCAGCAGCGTGGGGACAGGGGTCGGCGAGCAGTACTTC. It translates to CASSVGTGVGEQYF.

V usage is TRBV7-9 and J usage is TRBJ1-1; D remains unclear. This CDR3 comprises 12 residues. Germline loops: CDR1 SEHNR, CDR2 FQNEAQ (reference sequence). Deletions cut 4 bases from V and 4 bases from J, with 7 bases between. CDR3 bases: TGTGCCAGCAGCTCAGGTGTCACTGAAGCTTTCTTT. Its protein is CASSSGVTEAFF.

V and J are TRBV10-3 and TRBJ2-1, with 11 bases identical to TRBD2. V shed 4 bases, J shed 6 bases, and the junction held 2 bases outside the gene matches. This CDR3 has 14 amino acids. Germline-derived CDR1 and CDR2 are ENHRY and SYGVKD. The CDR3 loop is CAISASGGLNEQFF. The CDR3 DNA follows: TGTGCCATCAGTGCTAGCGGGGGGCTCAATGAGCAGTTCTTC.

This chain links TRBV6-5 with TRBJ2-1; TRBD2 matches at 8 bases. Germline CDR1 reads MNHEY; CDR2 reads SVGAGI. The V segment lost 0 bases and the J segment 6 bases; nucleotides outside the gene matches: 4. CDR3 size: 15 residues. The CDR3 DNA reads as TGTGCCAGCAGTTACTCTCGCGGGGGGTCCAATGAGCAGTTCTTC. It encodes CASSYSRGGSNEQFF.

This clone has a single count. The chain is built from TRBV5-6 and TRBJ2-3; TRBD1 matches 9 bases. CDR3 length equals 14 residues. Germline-derived CDR1 and CDR2 are SGHDT and YYEEEE. J was trimmed by 5 bases and V by 4 bases; bases with no gene match: 5. DNA for the CDR3: TGTGCCAGCAGCACCGGACAGGGGCTAGATACGCAGTATTTT. This gives the protein CASSTGQGLDTQYF. Looking up the rest from reference TRBV5-6 and TRBJ2-3 gives the full variable domain: DAGVTQSPTHLIKTRGQQVTLRCSPKSGHDTVSWYQQALGQGPQFIFQYYEEEERQRGNFPDRFSGHQFPNYSSELNVNALLLGDSALYLCASSTGQGLDTQYFGPGTRLTVL.

The gene calls are TRBV4-1 and TRBJ1-1; tentatively, D is TRBD1 (5 bases). Looked up from germline, CDR1 is MGHRA and CDR2 is YSYEKL. The CDR3 covers 14 residues. V dropped 4 bases and J dropped 5 bases, with 14 bases sitting between them. The CDR3 coding sequence is TGCGCCAGCAGCCCCGCGGGGCAGCGGACTGAAGCTTTCTTT. Translating it yields CASSPAGQRTEAFF.

CDR3 nucleotide sequence: TGTGCCAGCAGTTACCAGGGTAACACTGAAGCTTTCTTT. Amino acid sequence: CASSYQGNTEAFF. The gene calls are TRBV6-5 and TRBJ1-1; TRBD1 might be the D (5 bases). Trimming took off 2 bases at V and 2 bases at J, with 6 bases between the two ends. The germline CDR1 and CDR2 sequences are MNHEY and SVGAGI. CDR3 size: 13 residues.

This sequence joins TRBV5-1 and TRBJ1-1; 7 bases fit TRBD1. The junction had 1 base not matched to a gene; V was cut back by 1 base and J by 1 base. Per the germline V gene, CDR1 is SGHRS and CDR2 is YFSETQ. The CDR3 runs 14 residues. The CDR3 coding sequence is TGCGCCAGCAGCTTGACAGGGGCGAACACTGAAGCTTTCTTT. This sequence encodes CASSLTGANTEAFF.

V usage is TRBV5-1 and J usage is TRBJ2-7, with 10 bases matching TRBD2. CDR3 length: 16 amino acids. V lost 0 bases, J lost 4 bases, and 7 bases stayed unmatched. Germline assignment: CDR1 SGHRS and CDR2 YFSETQ. CDR3: CASSLAASGSSYEQYF. CDR3 nucleotides: TGCGCCAGCAGCTTGGCCGCTAGCGGGAGTTCTTACGAGCAGTACTTC.

The chain couples TRBV28 to TRBJ2-7, with 9 nucleotides matching TRBD1. The germline V gene has CDR1 MDHEN and CDR2 SYDVKM. V trimming: 5 bases; J trimming: 4 bases; junction bases outside the gene matches: 9. This CDR3 region has 15 residues. In DNA, the CDR3 is TGTGCCAGCAGTGGAGGGGGACAGGGACCGTACGAGCAGTACTTC. Its translation: CASSGGGQGPYEQYF.

The chain is built from TRBV5-1 and TRBJ1-4, with a possible D match to TRBD1 (6 bases). The V gene lost 0 bases and the J gene lost 8 bases, with 11 bases spanning the gap. Germline-derived CDR1 and CDR2 are SGHRS and YFSETQ. The CDR3 is 14 amino acids. The CDR3 here is CASSLGDMGEKLFF. The CDR3, as DNA: TGCGCCAGCAGCTTGGGGGACATGGGAGAAAAACTGTTTTTT.

The genes are TRBV9 and TRBJ2-3, with D perhaps matching TRBD2 (7 bases). CDR3 length: 15 residues. The ends were cut back, 0 bases at V and 4 bases at J, with 12 bases in the middle. Germline lookup yields CDR1 SGDLS and CDR2 YYNGEE. In DNA form, the CDR3 reads TGTGCCAGCAGCGTAGAGGGGGGGTATTCAGATACGCAGTATTTT. Translation gives CASSVEGGYSDTQYF.

This clone showed up just once. The chain has TRBV19 and TRBJ1-1; no firm D call. Trimming removed 3 bases from V and 4 bases from J, with 15 bases in between. This CDR3 comprises 15 residues. Germline lookup yields CDR1 LNHDA and CDR2 SQIVND (reference sequence). The CDR3 loop is CASSIFAGELTEAFF. For the CDR3, the DNA is TGTGCCAGTAGTATCTTCGCGGGCGAGCTCACTGAAGCTTTCTTT.

The chain couples TRBV6-6 to TRBJ2-7; D is tentatively TRBD1 or TRBD2 (5 bases each). V lost 2 bases and J lost 0, with 14 bases in between. CDR3 size: 16 residues. Germline V gene data show CDR1 as MNHNY and CDR2 as SVGAGI (reference sequence). The CDR3 spells CASSYPAGTSSYEQYF. CDR3 DNA: TGTGCCAGCAGTTACCCTGCCGGGACCTCCTCCTACGAGCAGTACTTC.

The chain recombines TRBV11-1 with TRBJ2-2; TRBD1 agrees at 8 bases. Germline V gene sequence: CDR1 SGHAT, CDR2 FQDESV (reference sequence). Unmatched junction bases numbered 3, after V lost 3 bases and J lost 3 bases. The CDR3 is made up of 15 amino acids. The CDR3 DNA sequence: TGTGCCAGCAGCTTTCAGACAGGGGACACCGGGGAGCTGTTTTTT. Amino acid sequence: CASSFQTGDTGELFF.

The CDR3 DNA reads TGTGCCAGCAGCTACTTGGGGGAAAAACTGTTTTTT. Translated, it gives CASSYLGEKLFF. The rearrangement uses TRBV7-8 and TRBJ1-4; no definite D call. V lost 4 bases to trimming and J lost 8 bases, with 8 bases between them. CDR1 is SGHVS and CDR2 is FQNEAQ in the germline V gene. The CDR3 has 12 amino acids.

For this clone: Its ends do not fully match the called genes, so a read error is possible. The rearrangement links TRBV9 to TRBJ1-4; maybe TRBD1 (5 bases). The CDR3 loop spans 14 amino acids. The germline gives CDR1 SGDLS, CDR2 YYNGEE. The CDR3 DNA follows: TGTGCCAGCAGCGTGGGTGGGGCTAAAGAAAAACTGTTTTTT. Translating it yields CASSVGGAKEKLFF.